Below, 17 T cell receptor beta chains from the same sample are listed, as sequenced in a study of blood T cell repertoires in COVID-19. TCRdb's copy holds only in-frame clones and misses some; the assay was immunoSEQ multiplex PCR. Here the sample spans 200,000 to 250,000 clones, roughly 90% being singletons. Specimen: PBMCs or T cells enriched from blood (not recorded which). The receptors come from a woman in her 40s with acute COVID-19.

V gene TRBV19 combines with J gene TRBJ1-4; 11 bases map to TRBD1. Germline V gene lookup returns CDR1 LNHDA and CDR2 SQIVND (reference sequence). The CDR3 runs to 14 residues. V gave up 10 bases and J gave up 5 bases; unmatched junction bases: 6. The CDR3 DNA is TGTGCCACAAGGACAGGGGGCGGAAATGAAAAACTGTTTTTT. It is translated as CATRTGGGNEKLFF.

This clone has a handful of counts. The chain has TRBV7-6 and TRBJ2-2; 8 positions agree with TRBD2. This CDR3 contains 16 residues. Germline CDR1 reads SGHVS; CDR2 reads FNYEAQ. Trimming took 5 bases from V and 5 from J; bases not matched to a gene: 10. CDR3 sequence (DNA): TGTGCCAGCAGCCCACGGGGGGGCCAAAGGACCGGGGAGCTGTTTTTT. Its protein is CASSPRGGQRTGELFF.

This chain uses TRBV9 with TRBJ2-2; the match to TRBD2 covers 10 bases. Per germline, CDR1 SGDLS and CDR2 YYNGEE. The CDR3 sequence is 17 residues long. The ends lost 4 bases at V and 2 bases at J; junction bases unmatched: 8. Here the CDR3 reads CASSPRLAGANTGELFF. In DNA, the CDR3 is TGTGCCAGCAGCCCTCGTCTAGCGGGGGCAAACACCGGGGAGCTGTTTTTT.

CDR3 sequence (DNA): TGTGCCAGCAGCCAAGATCTTGTCCCGGGTCAGCCCCAGCATTTT. As protein: CASSQDLVPGQPQHF. V gene TRBV3-1 (or the pseudogene TRBV3-2) combines with J gene TRBJ1-5; D not resolved. CDR3 length: 15 residues. V was shortened by 0 bases and J by 6 bases, with 12 bases between the two germline ends. Germline V CDR1 and CDR2: LGHDT, YNNKEL (reference sequence).

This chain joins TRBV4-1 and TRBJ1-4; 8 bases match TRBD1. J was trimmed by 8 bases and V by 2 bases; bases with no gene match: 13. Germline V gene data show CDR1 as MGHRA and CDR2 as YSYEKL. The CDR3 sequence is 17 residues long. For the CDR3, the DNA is TGCGCCAGCAGCCAAAAAAAACTAGGGACAGGAAGGGAAAAACTGTTTTTT. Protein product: CASSQKKLGTGREKLFF.

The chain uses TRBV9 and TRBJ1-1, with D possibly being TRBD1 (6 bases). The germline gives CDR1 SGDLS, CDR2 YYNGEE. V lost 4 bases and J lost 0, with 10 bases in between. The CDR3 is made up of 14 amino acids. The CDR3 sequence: CASSHGQMNTEAFF. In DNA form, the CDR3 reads TGTGCCAGCAGCCACGGACAGATGAACACTGAAGCTTTCTTT.

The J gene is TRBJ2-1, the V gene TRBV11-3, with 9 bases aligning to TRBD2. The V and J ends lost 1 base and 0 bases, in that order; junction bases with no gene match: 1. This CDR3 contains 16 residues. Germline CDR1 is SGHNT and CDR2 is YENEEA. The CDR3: CASSLGGLASYNEQFF. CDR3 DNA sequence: TGTGCCAGCAGCTTAGGGGGACTAGCCTCCTACAATGAGCAGTTCTTC.

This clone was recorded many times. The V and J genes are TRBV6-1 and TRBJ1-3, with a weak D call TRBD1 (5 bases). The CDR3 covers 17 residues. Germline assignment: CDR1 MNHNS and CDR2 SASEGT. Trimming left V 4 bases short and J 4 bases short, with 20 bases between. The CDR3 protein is CASSVGGGPRSGNTIYF. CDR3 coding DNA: TGTGCCAGCAGTGTGGGCGGGGGTCCAAGGTCCGGAAACACCATATATTTT.

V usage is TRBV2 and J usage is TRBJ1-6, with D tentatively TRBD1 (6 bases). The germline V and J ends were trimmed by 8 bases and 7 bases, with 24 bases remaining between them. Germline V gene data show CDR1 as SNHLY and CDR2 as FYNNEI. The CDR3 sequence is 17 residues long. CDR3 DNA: TGTGCCAGCTTAATACGGACAGCTAATCTTGGGAATTCACCCCTCCACTTT. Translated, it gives CASLIRTANLGNSPLHF.

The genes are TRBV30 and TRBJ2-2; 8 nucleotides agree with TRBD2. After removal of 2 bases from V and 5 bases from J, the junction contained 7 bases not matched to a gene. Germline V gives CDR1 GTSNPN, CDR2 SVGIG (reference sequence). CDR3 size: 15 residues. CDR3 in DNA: TGTGCCTGGAGTCCCGGACTAGCTTTAACCGGGGAGCTGTTTTTT. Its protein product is CAWSPGLALTGELFF.

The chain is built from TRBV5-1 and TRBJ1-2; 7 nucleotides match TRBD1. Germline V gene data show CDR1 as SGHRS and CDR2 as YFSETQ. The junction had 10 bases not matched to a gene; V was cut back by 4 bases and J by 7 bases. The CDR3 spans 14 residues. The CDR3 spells CASSDRVGGLGYTF. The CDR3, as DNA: TGCGCCAGCAGCGACAGGGTTGGAGGGCTTGGCTACACCTTC. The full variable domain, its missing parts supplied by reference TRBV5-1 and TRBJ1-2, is KAGVTQTPRYLIKTRGQQVTLSCSPISGHRSVSWYQQTPGQGLQFLFEYFSETQRNKGNFPGRFSGRQFSNSRSEMNVSTLELGDSALYLCASSDRVGGLGYTFGSGTRLTVV.

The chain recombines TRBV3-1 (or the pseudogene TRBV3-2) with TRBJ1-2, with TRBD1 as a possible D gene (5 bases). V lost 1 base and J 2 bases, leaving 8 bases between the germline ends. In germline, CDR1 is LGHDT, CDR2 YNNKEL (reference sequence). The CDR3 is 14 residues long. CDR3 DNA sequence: TGTGCCAGCAGCCAAGGACAGCTGAACTATGGCTACACCTTC. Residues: CASSQGQLNYGYTF.

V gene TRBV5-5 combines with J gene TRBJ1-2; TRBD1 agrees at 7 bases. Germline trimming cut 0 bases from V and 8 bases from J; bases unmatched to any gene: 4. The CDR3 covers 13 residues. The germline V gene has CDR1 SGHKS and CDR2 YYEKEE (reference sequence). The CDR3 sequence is CASSLGQGLGYTF. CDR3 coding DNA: TGTGCCAGCAGCTTGGGACAGGGCTTAGGCTACACCTTC.

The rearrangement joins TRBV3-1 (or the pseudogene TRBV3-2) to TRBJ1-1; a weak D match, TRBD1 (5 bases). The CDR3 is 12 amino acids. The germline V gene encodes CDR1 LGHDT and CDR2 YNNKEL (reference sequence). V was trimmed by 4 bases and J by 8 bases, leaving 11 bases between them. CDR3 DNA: TGTGCCAGCAGCCTAACGGAGGGGGAAGCTTTCTTT. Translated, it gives CASSLTEGEAFF.

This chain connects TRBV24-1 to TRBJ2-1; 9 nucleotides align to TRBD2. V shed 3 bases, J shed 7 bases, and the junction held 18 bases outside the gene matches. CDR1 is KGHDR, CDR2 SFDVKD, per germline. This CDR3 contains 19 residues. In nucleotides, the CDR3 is TGTGCCACCAGTGATCCCGGGAGGGTGAGTAGCGGGGGACGGAATGAGCAGTTCTTC. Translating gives CATSDPGRVSSGGRNEQFF.

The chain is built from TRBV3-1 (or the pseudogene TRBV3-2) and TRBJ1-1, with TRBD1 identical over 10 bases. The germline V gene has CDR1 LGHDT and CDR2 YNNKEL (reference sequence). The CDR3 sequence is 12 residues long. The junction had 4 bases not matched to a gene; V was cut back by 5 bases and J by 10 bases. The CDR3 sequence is CASSTRTGGAFF. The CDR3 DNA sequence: TGTGCCAGCAGCACACGGACAGGGGGAGCTTTCTTT.

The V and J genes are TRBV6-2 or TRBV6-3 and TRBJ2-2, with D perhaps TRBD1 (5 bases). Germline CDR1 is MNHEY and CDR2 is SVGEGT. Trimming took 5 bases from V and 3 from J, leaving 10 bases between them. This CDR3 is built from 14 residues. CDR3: CASSPPQDTGELFF. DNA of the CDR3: TGTGCCAGCAGTCCCCCACAGGACACCGGGGAGCTGTTTTTT.